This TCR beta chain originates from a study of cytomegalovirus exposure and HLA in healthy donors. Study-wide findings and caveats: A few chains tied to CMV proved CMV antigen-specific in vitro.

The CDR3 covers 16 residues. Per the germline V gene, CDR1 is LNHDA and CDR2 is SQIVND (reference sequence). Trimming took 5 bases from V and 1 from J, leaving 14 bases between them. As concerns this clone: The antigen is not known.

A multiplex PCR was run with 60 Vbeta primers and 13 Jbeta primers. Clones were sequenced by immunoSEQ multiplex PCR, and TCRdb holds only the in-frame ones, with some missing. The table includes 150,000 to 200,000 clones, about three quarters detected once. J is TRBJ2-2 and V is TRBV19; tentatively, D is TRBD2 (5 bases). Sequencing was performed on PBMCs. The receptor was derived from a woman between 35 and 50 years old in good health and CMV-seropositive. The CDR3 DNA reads TGTGCCAGTAGTTCCGCAGCGGCCCAGAACACCGGGGAGCTGTTTTTT. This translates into CASSSAAAQNTGELFF.